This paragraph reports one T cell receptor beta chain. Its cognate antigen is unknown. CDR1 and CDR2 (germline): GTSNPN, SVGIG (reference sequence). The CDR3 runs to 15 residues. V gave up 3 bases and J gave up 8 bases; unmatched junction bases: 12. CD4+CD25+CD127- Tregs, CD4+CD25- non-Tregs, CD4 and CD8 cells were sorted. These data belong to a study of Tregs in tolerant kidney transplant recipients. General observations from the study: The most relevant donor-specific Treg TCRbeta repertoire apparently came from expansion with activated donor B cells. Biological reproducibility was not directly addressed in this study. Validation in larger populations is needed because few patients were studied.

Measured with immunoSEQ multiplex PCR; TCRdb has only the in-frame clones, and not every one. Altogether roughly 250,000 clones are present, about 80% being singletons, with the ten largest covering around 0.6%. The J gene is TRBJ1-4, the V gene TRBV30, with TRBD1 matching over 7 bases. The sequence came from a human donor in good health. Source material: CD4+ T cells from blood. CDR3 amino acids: CAWRTGTDFSEKLFF. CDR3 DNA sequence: TGTGCCTGGAGGACAGGGACAGATTTTTCGGAAAAACTGTTTTTT. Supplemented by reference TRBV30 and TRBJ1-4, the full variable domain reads SQTIHQWPATLVQPVGSPLSLECTVEGTSNPNLYWYRQAAGRGLQLLFYSVGIGQISSEVPQNLSASRPQDRQFILSSKKLLLSDSGFYLCAWRTGTDFSEKLFFGSGTQLSVL.